This T cell receptor (beta chain) was captured by sequencing in a study of T cell clonality in common variable immunodeficiency. CVID meant reduced serum IgG, IgA and/or IgM plus specific antibody deficiency. Blood came from CVID subjects not ill and not taking immunomodulatory or immunosuppressive medication. Notes on the study in general: CVID subjects had higher TCRbeta clonality than healthy controls, most marked in about a third. Common variable immunodeficiency TCR beta sequences reportedly had fewer deletions and N-nucleotide insertions. CVID subjects shared fewer TCRbeta clones than healthy controls did.

This clone was seen a few times. Its target is unknown. The read terminates 3 residues before the CDR3 end, so the remaining end is supplied by the germline J gene. The assay was immunoSEQ multiplex PCR, and TCRdb's table has in-frame clones only and misses some. This set yields 30,000 or so clones and no singletons; the top ten hold just over 3%. CDR1 and CDR2 from the germline V gene are KGHSH and LQKENI. The CDR3 has 13 residues. Between the trimmed V and J ends, which lost 3 bases and 2 bases, there was a span of 7 bases. This chain joins TRBV18 and TRBJ2-5, with D unclear. The sample taken for sequencing was peripheral blood mononuclear cells. The source is a human donor with common variable immunodeficiency. CDR3 sequence: CASSPTQQETQYF. The CDR3 bases that were read are TGTGCCAGCTCACCGACTCAACAAGAGACC. Drawing the rest from reference TRBV18 and TRBJ2-5, the complete variable domain is NAGVMQNPRHLVRRRGQEARLRCSPMKGHSHVYWYRQLPEEGLKFMVYLQKENIIDESGMPKERFSAEFPKEGPSILRIQQVVRGDSAAYFCASSPTQQETQYFGPGTRLLVL.